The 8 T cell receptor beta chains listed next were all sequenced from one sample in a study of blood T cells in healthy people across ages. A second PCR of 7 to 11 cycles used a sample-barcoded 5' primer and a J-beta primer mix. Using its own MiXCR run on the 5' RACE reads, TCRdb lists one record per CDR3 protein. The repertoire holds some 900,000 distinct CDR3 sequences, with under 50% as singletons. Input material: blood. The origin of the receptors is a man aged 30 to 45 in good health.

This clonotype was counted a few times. The CDR3 here is CSARSSGGSSYEQYF. In DNA form, the CDR3 reads TGCAGTGCTAGGTCTAGCGGGGGTAGCTCCTACGAGCAGTACTTC. J is TRBJ2-7 and V is TRBV20-1; TRBD2 agrees at 10 bases. J lost 0 bases, V lost 3 bases, and 5 bases had no gene match. Germline values: CDR1 DFQATT, CDR2 SNEGSKA (reference sequence). This CDR3 is 15 amino acids long.

This chain's CDR3 is CASRSGDSYEQYF. The CDR3 DNA follows: TGTGCCAGCCGTAGCGGGGACTCCTACGAGCAGTACTTC. The J gene is TRBJ2-7, the V gene TRBV6-5, with 8 bases matching TRBD2. V dropped 8 bases and J dropped 0; count of bases not matched to a gene: 3. CDR1 is MNHEY and CDR2 is SVGAGI in the germline V gene. This CDR3 comprises 13 residues.

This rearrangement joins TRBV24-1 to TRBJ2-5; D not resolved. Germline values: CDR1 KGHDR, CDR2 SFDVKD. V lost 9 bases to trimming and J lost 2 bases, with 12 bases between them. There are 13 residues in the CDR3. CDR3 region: CATAQDLQETQYF. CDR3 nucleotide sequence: TGTGCCACCGCCCAAGACCTACAAGAGACCCAGTACTTC.

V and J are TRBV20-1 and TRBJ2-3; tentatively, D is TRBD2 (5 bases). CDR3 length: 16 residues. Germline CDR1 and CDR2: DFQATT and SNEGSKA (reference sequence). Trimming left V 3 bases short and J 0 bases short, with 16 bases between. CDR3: CSARNVGTRSTDTQYF. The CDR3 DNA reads TGCAGTGCTAGGAATGTAGGAACTAGGAGCACAGATACGCAGTATTTT.

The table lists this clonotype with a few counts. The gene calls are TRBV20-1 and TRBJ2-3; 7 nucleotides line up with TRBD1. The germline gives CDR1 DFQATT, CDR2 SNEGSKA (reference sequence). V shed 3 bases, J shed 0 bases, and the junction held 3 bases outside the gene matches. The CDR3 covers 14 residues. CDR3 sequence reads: CSARTGPSTDTQYF. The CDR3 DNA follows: TGCAGTGCTAGGACAGGGCCTAGCACAGATACGCAGTATTTT.

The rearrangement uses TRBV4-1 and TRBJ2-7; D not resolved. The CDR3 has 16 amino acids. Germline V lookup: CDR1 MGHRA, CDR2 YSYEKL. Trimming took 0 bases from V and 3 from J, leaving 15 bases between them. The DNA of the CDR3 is TGCGCCAGCAGCCAAGATACCCGGAATAGGAGCTACGAGCAGTACTTC. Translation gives CASSQDTRNRSYEQYF.

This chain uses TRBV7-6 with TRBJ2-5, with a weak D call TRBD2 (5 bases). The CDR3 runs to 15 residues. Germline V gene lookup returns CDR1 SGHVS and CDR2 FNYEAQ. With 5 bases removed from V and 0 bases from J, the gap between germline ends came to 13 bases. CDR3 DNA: TGTGCCAGCAGCCTTACGGACTCGAACCAAGAGACCCAGTACTTC. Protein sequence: CASSLTDSNQETQYF.

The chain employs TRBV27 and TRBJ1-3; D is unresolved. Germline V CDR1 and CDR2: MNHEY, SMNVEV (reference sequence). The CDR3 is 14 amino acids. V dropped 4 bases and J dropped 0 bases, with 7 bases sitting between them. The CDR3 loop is CASSSQSSGNTIYF. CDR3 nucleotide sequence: TGTGCCAGCAGTTCCCAGAGCTCTGGAAACACCATATATTTT.